Each of the 29 T cell receptor beta chains below was sequenced from the same sample in a study of T cell changes during pregnancy in multiple sclerosis (dated by TCRdb to between 2018 and 2020). Library construction relied on the immunoSEQ multiplex PCR assay. TCRdb obtained this table from immuneACCESS and retained in-frame rearrangements with V and J assigned. These tables miss some clones; where compared with another copy, unresolved V genes account for less than half of the shortfall, and the remainder is unexplained. The sample profile shows under 50,000 clones; 80% to 90% of them were found once. The ten largest make up 1.2% of the sample. The input for sequencing was CD4+ T cells from peripheral blood mononuclear cells, taken after pregnancy. These receptors were obtained from a female donor with multiple sclerosis, enrolled in a pregnancy study.

V and J are TRBV6-1 and TRBJ1-4; weak D call: TRBD1 (6 bases). Germline lookup yields CDR1 MNHNS and CDR2 SASEGT. The CDR3 runs to 16 residues. Trimming pared 0 bases from V and 4 bases from J, leaving 12 bases between. CDR3 sequence (DNA): TGTGCCAGCAGTGAAGCAGGACAGCTACATAATGAAAAACTGTTTTTT. It codes for CASSEAGQLHNEKLFF.

This sequence joins TRBV18 and TRBJ2-5, with 14 bases that match TRBD2. CDR1 and CDR2 from the germline V gene are KGHSH and LQKENI. With 4 bases clipped from V and 4 bases from J, the junction kept 5 bases outside the gene matches. This CDR3 is built from 16 residues. CDR3 bases: TGTGCCAGCTCACGGGGGACTAGCGGGAGTTCAGAGACCCAGTACTTC. Its protein product is CASSRGTSGSSETQYF.

This chain joins TRBV5-1 and TRBJ1-1; weak D call: TRBD1 (6 bases). There are 14 residues in the CDR3. Germline V gives CDR1 SGHRS, CDR2 YFSETQ. V dropped 5 bases and J dropped 7 bases, with 18 bases sitting between them. The CDR3 spells CASSWDTKRVEAFF. The CDR3 region has the DNA TGCGCCAGCAGTTGGGACACCAAACGGGTTGAAGCTTTCTTT.

The V call is TRBV18, the J call TRBJ2-7, with 8 positions matching TRBD1. Germline V gene lookup returns CDR1 KGHSH and CDR2 LQKENI. With V trimmed by 2 bases and J by 3 bases, 9 bases remained unmatched. There are 16 residues in the CDR3. The CDR3 here is CASSPFSDRVNYEQYF. The CDR3 DNA reads as TGTGCCAGCTCACCATTCTCGGACAGGGTGAACTACGAGCAGTACTTC.

This sequence joins TRBV19 and TRBJ1-2; 9 positions agree with TRBD1. This CDR3 contains 13 residues. CDR1 LNHDA and CDR2 SQIVND come from the germline V gene (reference sequence). The V segment lost 6 bases and the J segment 7 bases; nucleotides outside the gene matches: 6. CDR3 bases: TGTGCCAGTAGAACCGGGACAGGGCTTGGCTACACCTTC. Its translation: CASRTGTGLGYTF.

The chain joins TRBV21-1 to TRBJ2-7; TRBD2 was called by the table and not checked on the DNA. TRBV21-1 constitutes a pseudogene. The CDR3 has 15 residues. CDR3 in amino acids: CASSKALAGIYEQYF. The DNA of the CDR3 is TGTGCCAGCAGCAAAGCACTAGCGGGGATCTACGAGCAGTACTTC.

This clone was seen just once. This sequence joins TRBV28 and TRBJ1-1; 7 nucleotides line up with TRBD1. V lost 6 bases and J lost 2; bases outside the gene matches: 3. CDR1 and CDR2 (germline): MDHEN, SYDVKM. This CDR3 comprises 13 residues. As DNA, the CDR3 is TGTGCCAGCAGGGGGACAGATAACACTGAAGCTTTCTTT. Encoded protein: CASRGTDNTEAFF. The full variable domain, with the rest looked up from reference TRBV28 and TRBJ1-1, is DVKVTQSSRYLVKRTGEKVFLECVQDMDHENMFWYRQDPGLGLRLIYFSYDVKMKEKGDIPEGYSVSREKKERFSLILESASTNQTSMYLCASRGTDNTEAFFGQGTRLTVV.

This clone occurred once. The V and J genes are TRBV4-1 and TRBJ2-3; 11 nucleotides line up with TRBD2. The CDR3 runs 16 residues. Germline trimming cut 2 bases from V and 3 bases from J; bases unmatched to any gene: 4. Germline loops: CDR1 MGHRA, CDR2 YSYEKL. The DNA of the CDR3 is TGCGCCAGCAGCCAAAGTCTAGCGGGAGGTACAGATACGCAGTATTTT. This gives the protein CASSQSLAGGTDTQYF.

The gene calls are TRBV6-6 and TRBJ2-3; D perhaps matches TRBD1 (7 bases). The germline V gene has CDR1 MNHNY and CDR2 SVGAGI (reference sequence). This CDR3 spans 14 amino acids. Trimming took 7 bases from V and 3 from J, leaving 14 bases between them. CDR3 bases: TGTGCCAGCACCCAACAGGGGACTACAGATACGCAGTATTTT. It encodes CASTQQGTTDTQYF.

This clone was detected only a few times. The V gene is TRBV27, the J gene TRBJ1-1, with TRBD1 matching 8 bases. Germline V gene sequence: CDR1 MNHEY, CDR2 SMNVEV (reference sequence). The CDR3 totals 14 residues. The J segment lost 0 bases and the V segment lost 6 bases, leaving 3 bases of the junction unmatched. For the CDR3, the DNA is TGTGCCAGCAGCGGACAGGGTTTGAACACTGAAGCTTTCTTT. Protein product: CASSGQGLNTEAFF.

The CDR3 is CASSWSGRWNEQFF. CDR3 sequence (DNA): TGTGCCAGCAGCTGGAGCGGGAGGTGGAATGAGCAGTTCTTC. The chain has TRBV7-6 and TRBJ2-1; 9 nucleotides agree with TRBD2. The germline V gene encodes CDR1 SGHVS and CDR2 FNYEAQ. The CDR3 consists of 14 residues. With 4 bases clipped from V and 7 bases from J, the junction kept 5 bases outside the gene matches.

V usage is TRBV27 and J usage is TRBJ1-5; possibly TRBD1 for D (5 bases). Trimming shortened V by 7 bases and J by 6 bases, and 19 bases separated the two germline ends. The germline V gene has CDR1 MNHEY and CDR2 SMNVEV (reference sequence). The CDR3 contains 15 residues. CDR3 sequence: CASKSQGMVGQPQHF. CDR3 DNA: TGTGCCAGCAAATCTCAGGGTATGGTAGGTCAGCCCCAGCATTTT.

The rearrangement joins TRBV7-2 to TRBJ2-5; D is possibly TRBD1 (5 bases). V was clipped by 8 bases and J by 5 bases, with 21 bases between them. The CDR3 runs 15 residues. Germline V gives CDR1 SGHTA, CDR2 FQGNSA. CDR3 region: CASGEQGGIRETQYF. In DNA, the CDR3 is TGTGCCAGCGGCGAGCAGGGCGGTATAAGGGAGACCCAGTACTTC.

The chain joins TRBV29-1 to TRBJ1-1; the D is unclear. V was cut by 7 bases and J by 1 base, with 13 bases left in between. Germline CDR1 and CDR2: SQVTM and ANQGSEA. This CDR3 region has 13 residues. The CDR3 here is CSAWTPRNTEAFF. For the CDR3, the DNA is TGCAGCGCTTGGACTCCTCGGAACACTGAAGCTTTCTTT.

The chain has TRBV7-6 and TRBJ2-1; perhaps TRBD2 as D (6 bases). CDR3 length: 16 amino acids. V shed 3 bases and J shed 4 bases, with 16 bases lying between them. CDR1 is SGHVS and CDR2 is FNYEAQ in the germline V gene. CDR3 protein: CASSFSGSGAYNEQFF. The CDR3 nucleotides read TGTGCCAGCAGCTTCTCTGGTAGCGGCGCTTACAATGAGCAGTTCTTC.

J is TRBJ2-2 and V is TRBV14; 7 positions match TRBD1. Unmatched junction bases numbered 10, after V lost 5 bases and J lost 4 bases. This CDR3 spans 16 amino acids. Germline CDR1 and CDR2: SGHDN and FVKESK. CDR3 nucleotides: TGTGCCAGCAGCTCGACGACAGGGAAGGGCACCGGGGAGCTGTTTTTT. Translating it yields CASSSTTGKGTGELFF.

This clone was counted a few times. The rearrangement uses TRBV4-1 and TRBJ1-6, with D tentatively TRBD1 (5 bases). Trimming pared 1 base from V and 9 bases from J, leaving 16 bases between. The CDR3 consists of 16 residues. Germline V lookup: CDR1 MGHRA, CDR2 YSYEKL. The CDR3 region is CASSQVGSGEISPLHF. The CDR3 DNA sequence: TGCGCCAGCAGCCAAGTAGGATCGGGGGAAATTTCACCCCTCCACTTT.

This rearrangement joins TRBV11-2 to TRBJ2-5; 9 bases align to TRBD2. Germline trimming cut 2 bases from V and 1 base from J; bases unmatched to any gene: 8. The CDR3 consists of 17 residues. Germline V CDR1 and CDR2: SGHAT, FQNNGV. CDR3 residues: CASSLNPATSGQETQYF. The CDR3 DNA reads as TGTGCCAGCAGCTTAAACCCCGCGACTAGCGGCCAAGAGACCCAGTACTTC.

CDR3 in DNA: TGTGCCAGCAGGGGTAGCGGCCAAGAGACCCAGTACTTC. It encodes CASRGSGQETQYF. The J gene is TRBJ2-5, the V gene TRBV2, with D perhaps TRBD2 (6 bases). This CDR3 is 13 amino acids long. Germline V gene sequence: CDR1 SNHLY, CDR2 FYNNEI. The ends were cut back, 6 bases at V and 1 base at J, with 9 bases in the middle.

The chain links TRBV5-5 to TRBJ2-1; D remains unclear. The CDR3 is 13 amino acids. Germline CDR1 SGHKS, CDR2 YYEKEE (reference sequence). V lost 0 bases to trimming and J lost 9 bases, with 10 bases between them. The CDR3 DNA reads TGTGCCAGCAGCTTGGAGTGGGCCGGTGAGCAGTTCTTC. This sequence encodes CASSLEWAGEQFF.

The genes are TRBV10-3 and TRBJ2-5; 7 bases line up with TRBD1. The CDR3 extends over 14 amino acids. Germline V gene data show CDR1 as ENHRY and CDR2 as SYGVKD. V lost 3 bases, J lost 3 bases, and 4 bases stayed unmatched. The CDR3 loop reads CAISERDRKETQYF. The DNA for the CDR3 is TGTGCCATCAGTGAACGGGACAGAAAAGAGACCCAGTACTTC.

In DNA, the CDR3 is TGTGCCACTACCTCTGGAAACACCATATATTTT. Encoded protein: CATTSGNTIYF. The chain links TRBV28 to TRBJ1-3; D ambiguous. The V and J ends lost 10 bases and 0 bases respectively, with 4 bases between them. The CDR3 contains 11 residues. The germline CDR1 and CDR2 sequences are MDHEN and SYDVKM.

The chain is built from TRBV6-1 and TRBJ2-7, with TRBD1 identical over 9 bases. The CDR3 runs 13 residues. Germline V CDR1 and CDR2: MNHNS, SASEGT. Germline trimming cut 10 bases from V and 4 bases from J; bases unmatched to any gene: 8. CDR3 nucleotides: TGTGCCATAACGGGACAGGGACCATACGAGCAGTACTTC. This encodes CAITGQGPYEQYF.

This chain connects TRBV19 to TRBJ1-5, with D possibly TRBD1 on 6 matching bases. CDR3 length: 17 residues. CDR1 is LNHDA, CDR2 SQIVND, per germline (reference sequence). Deletions cut 2 bases from V and 0 bases from J, with 14 bases between. As DNA, the CDR3 is TGTGCCAGTAGTATAAAGGACAGAAAAGATAGCAATCAGCCCCAGCATTTT. Protein: CASSIKDRKDSNQPQHF.

A note on this clone: A read error may produce the germline difference seen at one junction end. The V gene is TRBV7-7, the J gene TRBJ2-3; TRBD1 agrees at 7 bases. Germline CDR1 reads SSHAT; CDR2 reads FNYEAQ (reference sequence). The CDR3 has 15 amino acids. Here the CDR3 DNA reads TGTGCTAGCAGTCCGGGACAGCCCGGAACAGATACGCAGTATTTT. Protein product: CASSPGQPGTDTQYF.

The chain combines TRBV19 with TRBJ2-4; 13 positions agree with TRBD2. Germline CDR1 LNHDA, CDR2 SQIVND (reference sequence). This CDR3 region has 17 residues. With V trimmed by 6 bases and J by 0 bases, 5 bases remained unmatched. CDR3 sequence: CASSPLAGGLAKNIQYF. CDR3 DNA: TGTGCCAGTAGCCCACTAGCGGGAGGGTTAGCCAAAAACATTCAGTACTTC.

V is TRBV5-6 and J is TRBJ2-7; 8 bases map to TRBD1. Germline V gene lookup returns CDR1 SGHDT and CDR2 YYEEEE. After removal of 3 bases from V and 1 base from J, the junction contained 3 bases not matched to a gene. The CDR3 is 14 residues long. CDR3: CASSWRDRSYEQYF. The CDR3 coding sequence is TGTGCCAGCAGCTGGCGGGACAGGTCCTACGAGCAGTACTTC.

The V and J genes are TRBV28 and TRBJ1-2; D not certain. Germline assignment: CDR1 MDHEN and CDR2 SYDVKM. The CDR3 consists of 16 residues. The V end lost 1 base, the J end lost 1 base, and 13 bases lay between the germline ends. The DNA of the CDR3 is TGTGCCAGCAGTTTATTCGCCTATCGGGGTAACTATGGCTACACCTTC. Amino acid sequence: CASSLFAYRGNYGYTF.

V gene TRBV11-2 combines with J gene TRBJ2-2; TRBD2 aligns across 11 bases. CDR1 is SGHAT and CDR2 is FQNNGV in the germline V gene. The V gene end was trimmed by 5 bases and the J gene end by 6 bases; junction bases not matched to a gene: 5. The length of the CDR3 is 15 residues. The CDR3 spells CASSQTSGRAGELFF. Here the CDR3 DNA reads TGTGCCAGCAGCCAAACTAGCGGGAGAGCCGGGGAGCTGTTTTTT.